What follows are 17 T cell receptor beta chains derived from one specimen sequenced in a study of blood T cell repertoires in COVID-19. The repertoire was sequenced with immunoSEQ multiplex PCR; TCRdb's copy has only in-frame clones and lacks some. The data contain 150,000 or so clones, just over 85% of them singletons. Sequences were obtained from PBMCs or T cells enriched from blood (not recorded which). The receptors come from a man aged 50 or older who had recovered from COVID-19.

The rearrangement links TRBV27 to TRBJ2-7; TRBD2 might be the D (5 bases). The germline V gene has CDR1 MNHEY and CDR2 SMNVEV (reference sequence). V lost 4 bases, J lost 3 bases, and 13 bases lay in between. The CDR3 is made up of 14 amino acids. The CDR3 reads CASSSTGFHYEQYF. The DNA of the CDR3 is TGTGCCAGCAGTTCCACGGGATTTCACTACGAGCAGTACTTC.

The chain combines TRBV5-1 with TRBJ1-4; 12 positions match TRBD1. V lost 4 bases, J lost 7 bases, and 11 bases stayed unmatched. Looked up from germline, CDR1 is SGHRS and CDR2 is YFSETQ. The CDR3 contains 17 residues. Here the CDR3 DNA reads TGCGCCAGCAGCCCTGGGACAGGGGGCGTCTTAGGTGAAAAACTGTTTTTT. Amino acid sequence: CASSPGTGGVLGEKLFF.

The chain combines TRBV5-1 with TRBJ2-1; weak D call: TRBD1 (5 bases). Germline loops: CDR1 SGHRS, CDR2 YFSETQ. V was shortened by 7 bases and J by 4 bases, with 12 bases between the two germline ends. This CDR3 is built from 13 residues. The CDR3 DNA sequence: TGCGCCAGCGAGACAGTCCCTTACAATGAGCAGTTCTTC. It specifies CASETVPYNEQFF.

The rearrangement links TRBV11-3 to TRBJ1-1, with 10 positions matching TRBD1. In germline, CDR1 is SGHNT, CDR2 YENEEA. The length of the CDR3 is 18 residues. Unmatched junction bases numbered 13, after V lost 5 bases and J lost 1 base. The CDR3, as DNA: TGTGCCAGCAGCCCCCCCGGGACAGGGGTTCTCAGGAACACTGAAGCTTTCTTT. Its protein product is CASSPPGTGVLRNTEAFF.

The chain has TRBV28 and TRBJ1-5; D remains unclear. This CDR3 is 12 amino acids long. The V and J ends lost 7 bases and 4 bases respectively, with 8 bases between them. Germline assignment: CDR1 MDHEN and CDR2 SYDVKM. The CDR3 bases are TGTGCCAGCATGGCCCCGAATCAGCCCCAGCATTTT. It is translated as CASMAPNQPQHF. The full variable domain, completed using reference TRBV28 and TRBJ1-5, is DVKVTQSSRYLVKRTGEKVFLECVQDMDHENMFWYRQDPGLGLRLIYFSYDVKMKEKGDIPEGYSVSREKKERFSLILESASTNQTSMYLCASMAPNQPQHFGDGTRLSIL.

The CDR3 region has the DNA TGCGCCAGCAGGTCCACAGGGGGCTATGGCTACACCTTC. This translates into CASRSTGGYGYTF. This chain joins TRBV10-2 and TRBJ1-2, with 8 bases matching TRBD1. The CDR3 is made up of 13 amino acids. V shed 6 bases, J shed 4 bases, and the junction held 4 bases outside the gene matches. Germline lookup yields CDR1 WSHSY and CDR2 SAAADI.

The chain joins TRBV9 to TRBJ1-5; 8 bases agree with TRBD1. CDR3 length: 15 amino acids. Germline V gene lookup returns CDR1 SGDLS and CDR2 YYNGEE. Germline trimming cut 3 bases from V and 2 bases from J; bases unmatched to any gene: 4. The CDR3 DNA follows: TGTGCCAGCAGCGCCGGACAGGGAGGCAATCAGCCCCAGCATTTT. This codes for CASSAGQGGNQPQHF.

The chain carries TRBV19 and TRBJ2-1; 9 bases are shared with TRBD1. V dropped 5 bases and J dropped 3; count of bases not matched to a gene: 2. This CDR3 spans 14 amino acids. CDR1 and CDR2 from the germline V gene are LNHDA and SQIVND (reference sequence). The CDR3 spells CASSVTGGYNEQFF. DNA of the CDR3: TGTGCCAGTAGTGTGACAGGGGGCTACAATGAGCAGTTCTTC.

The chain recombines TRBV28 with TRBJ1-2, with 7 bases that match TRBD1. V trimming: 7 bases; J trimming: 9 bases; junction bases outside the gene matches: 11. Looked up from germline, CDR1 is MDHEN and CDR2 is SYDVKM. This CDR3 has 13 residues. The CDR3 loop reads CASTSGQSESYTF. The CDR3 DNA sequence: TGTGCCAGCACCTCGGGACAGAGTGAGAGCTACACCTTC.

This clone was observed a single time. V is TRBV11-1 and J is TRBJ1-2, with 9 nucleotides matching TRBD1. This CDR3 is 15 amino acids long. V gave up 1 base and J gave up 4 bases; unmatched junction bases: 4. Germline lookup yields CDR1 SGHAT and CDR2 FQDESV (reference sequence). The CDR3 bases are TGTGCCAGCAGCTTAGAAGGGACAGGGCGCTATGGCTACACCTTC. Its translation: CASSLEGTGRYGYTF.

V gene TRBV5-5 combines with J gene TRBJ1-2; D may be TRBD1 (6 bases). Trimming stripped 7 bases from V and 4 bases from J, with 23 bases between. This CDR3 has 16 residues. CDR1 SGHKS and CDR2 YYEKEE come from the germline V gene (reference sequence). In DNA form, the CDR3 reads TGTGCCAGCGCCTACACACAGGGTACAAGCGGCTATGGCTACACCTTC. It translates to CASAYTQGTSGYGYTF. Full variable domain (missing parts from reference TRBV5-5 and TRBJ1-2): DAGVTQSPTHLIKTRGQQVTLRCSPISGHKSVSWYQQVLGQGPQFIFQYYEKEERGRGNFPDRFSARQFPNYSSELNVNALLLGDSALYLCASAYTQGTSGYGYTFGSGTRLTVV.

The chain is built from TRBV11-1 and TRBJ2-2, with 8 bases matching TRBD2. The germline CDR1 and CDR2 sequences are SGHAT and FQDESV (reference sequence). This CDR3 comprises 15 residues. V shed 5 bases, J shed 9 bases, and the junction held 11 bases outside the gene matches. CDR3 loop: CASSPTGGRVRELFF. The CDR3, as DNA: TGTGCCAGCAGCCCTACGGGGGGGCGGGTCAGGGAGCTGTTTTTT.

In its sample, this clone was seen a few times. This chain uses TRBV5-1 with TRBJ1-2, with 10 bases matching TRBD1. This CDR3 is 13 amino acids long. V was pared by 4 bases and J by 13 bases, with 10 bases of the junction left unmatched. Germline lookup yields CDR1 SGHRS and CDR2 YFSETQ. The CDR3 coding sequence is TGCGCCAGCAGCCCGGGACAGGGGAATAAACCCACCTTC. Protein product: CASSPGQGNKPTF.

The gene calls are TRBV6-5 and TRBJ1-3; D gene uncertain. CDR3 length: 16 residues. V was cut by 2 bases and J by 0 bases, with 11 bases left in between. Germline V lookup: CDR1 MNHEY, CDR2 SVGAGI. CDR3 in DNA: TGTGCCAGCAGTTACAGCAGCGGCCGCTCTGGAAACACCATATATTTT. It encodes CASSYSSGRSGNTIYF.

This sequence joins TRBV19 and TRBJ1-2; D perhaps matches TRBD1 (5 bases). The CDR3 covers 12 residues. From germline, CDR1 is LNHDA and CDR2 SQIVND (reference sequence). Trimming left V 11 bases short and J 5 bases short, with 15 bases between. The CDR3 DNA reads as TGTGCCTCCCGACAGACAATATATGGCTACACCTTC. Encoded protein: CASRQTIYGYTF.

The chain combines TRBV7-8 with TRBJ2-1; D might be TRBD2 (6 bases). Deletions cut 6 bases from V and 3 bases from J, with 18 bases between. The CDR3 loop spans 16 amino acids. Germline V gene data show CDR1 as SGHVS and CDR2 as FQNEAQ. The CDR3 region has the DNA TGTGCCAGCAGTACCCTGGGTAGCGGCAACTACAATGAGCAGTTCTTC. It encodes CASSTLGSGNYNEQFF.

The chain uses TRBV9 and TRBJ2-7, with TRBD2 matching 12 bases. V trimming: 4 bases; J trimming: 5 bases; junction bases outside the gene matches: 10. CDR1 is SGDLS, CDR2 YYNGEE, per germline. The length of the CDR3 is 16 residues. The CDR3 protein is CASSKTSGSFIDEQYF. The CDR3 DNA sequence: TGTGCCAGCAGCAAGACTAGCGGGAGTTTCATCGACGAGCAGTACTTC. Full variable domain (outside the CDR3, taken from reference TRBV9 and TRBJ2-7): DSGVTQTPKHLITATGQRVTLRCSPRSGDLSVYWYQQSLDQGLQFLIQYYNGEERAKGNILERFSAQQFPDLHSELNLSSLELGDSALYFCASSKTSGSFIDEQYFGPGTRLTVT.